This T cell receptor beta chain emerged from a study of T cell responses to AZD1222 COVID-19 vaccine. With respect to this clone: The antigen is unknown.

General observations from the study: Mostly white British, mostly female donors; authors suggested clonal diversity may be underestimated.

TCRdb keeps only in-frame clones here, not all; method: immunoSEQ multiplex PCR. This sample carries about 96,000 clones, roughly nine tenths of them seen once, and the ten largest clones take approximately 1.5%. Germline assignment: CDR1 LNHDA and CDR2 SQIVND (reference sequence). The CDR3 is 13 residues long. Trimming left V 6 bases short and J 4 bases short, with 12 bases between. V gene TRBV19 combines with J gene TRBJ1-1; D is perhaps TRBD1 (5 bases). This clonotype was sampled from an adult in good health. The source material was peripheral blood, sampled on day 0 of AZD1222 vaccination. CDR3 protein: CASSAQGATEAFF. CDR3 nucleotides: TGTGCCAGTAGCGCTCAAGGGGCCACTGAAGCTTTCTTT.